What follows is one T cell receptor (beta chain) and its context. The antigen remains undetermined. The source of the sample is a study of cytomegalovirus exposure and HLA in healthy donors. Regarding the study as a whole: In a later analysis, several top co-occurrence clusters appeared linked to parvovirus B19, influenza, CMV and Epstein-Barr virus. In a later analysis, TCR association rates varied by HLA locus: DRB1 most, HLA-C fewest. Reportedly, HLA-A and HLA-B alleles of most subjects were accurately predicted from TCR beta.

The PCR used 60 Vbeta and 13 Jbeta primers. Profiled with immunoSEQ multiplex PCR; TCRdb holds only in-frame clones, not every one. The sample includes 100,000 to 150,000 clones, roughly 9% of them seen just once. V lost 3 bases and J lost 8, with 11 bases in between. The germline V gene encodes CDR1 SQVTM and CDR2 ANQGSEA. This CDR3 spans 12 amino acids. The donors, nominally healthy at sampling, likely had unrecorded immune exposures. The source material was PBMCs. The chain links TRBV29-1 to TRBJ2-1; D may be TRBD2 (5 bases). The origin of this receptor is a woman in her 40s in good health and CMV-seropositive. This CDR3 reads CSVDDQRDEQFF. In DNA form, the CDR3 reads TGCAGCGTTGATGATCAGAGGGATGAGCAGTTCTTC.